Shown below are 5 T cell receptor beta chains from a single sample sequenced in a study of T cells in Graves' hyperthyroidism and ophthalmopathy. Regions amplified from RNA transcripts were the TCR beta CDR3 regions. Researchers ran a first-round RT-PCR on the TCR CDR3 using the HTBI primer set. TCRdb analysed the multiplex PCR reads with MiXCR anew, one entry per CDR3 protein. The table has over 200,000 distinct CDR3 sequences, roughly 18% seen once; the top ten hold roughly two fifths. The specimen sequenced was blood. Receptors originate from a man aged 35-49 years with Graves' hyperthyroidism.

This clonotype has at least ten counts. V and J are TRBV11-2 and TRBJ2-2; no reliable D call. Per germline, CDR1 SGHAT and CDR2 FQNNGV. V was pared by 5 bases and J by 4 bases, with 14 bases between. This CDR3 spans 15 amino acids. CDR3: CASSIDWGPTGELFF. CDR3 nucleotides: TGTGCCAGCAGCATCGACTGGGGTCCCACCGGGGAGCTGTTTTTT.

This clonotype was observed once. The chain links TRBV27 to TRBJ2-1, with D unresolved. This CDR3 is built from 13 residues. Trimming stripped 5 bases from V and 12 bases from J, with 17 bases between. Looked up from germline, CDR1 is MNHEY and CDR2 is SMNVEV (reference sequence). The CDR3 DNA sequence: TGTGCCAGCAGTCCCAGCCTGTTACATGGGCAGTTCTTC. Its protein product is CASSPSLLHGQFF.

This clonotype was counted ten times or more. The chain uses TRBV2 and TRBJ2-7; D perhaps matches TRBD2 (5 bases). CDR1 is SNHLY and CDR2 is FYNNEI in the germline V gene. CDR3 length equals 18 residues. V gave up 2 bases and J gave up 2 bases, with 22 bases separating them. CDR3 nucleotides: TGTGCCAGCAGTGAACCCACAGCCCAGGACTGGTCACCCTACGAGCAGTACTTC. Its translation: CASSEPTAQDWSPYEQYF.

The chain employs TRBV5-4 and TRBJ2-1; 9 bases agree with TRBD2. The V segment lost 6 bases and the J segment 3 bases; nucleotides outside the gene matches: 7. The CDR3 sequence is 15 residues long. In germline, CDR1 is SGHNT, CDR2 YYREEE (reference sequence). Here the CDR3 reads CASTRSSGDYNEQFF. The CDR3 DNA reads as TGTGCCAGCACCCGATCTAGCGGGGACTACAATGAGCAGTTCTTC.

The sample holds many counts of this clonotype. The V call is TRBV2, the J call TRBJ2-1; 8 bases line up with TRBD2. V shed 6 bases and J 9 bases; nucleotides not matched to a gene: 4. CDR1 SNHLY and CDR2 FYNNEI come from the germline V gene. CDR3 length equals 12 residues. The CDR3 reads CASRVTSGEQFF. The CDR3 bases are TGTGCCAGCAGGGTAACTAGCGGTGAGCAGTTCTTC. Full variable domain (remainder filled in from reference TRBV2 and TRBJ2-1): EPEVTQTPSHQVTQMGQEVILRCVPISNHLYFYWYRQILGQKVEFLVSFYNNEISEKSEIFDDQFSVERPDGSNFTLKIRSTKLEDSAMYFCASRVTSGEQFFGPGTRLTVL.